The 9 T cell receptor beta chains given below trace back to one sample, sequenced in a study of blood T cell repertoires in COVID-19. Assay used: immunoSEQ multiplex PCR; TCRdb lists only in-frame clones, some missing. This sample carries hundreds of thousands of clones, 70% to 90% of them seen once, and the ten largest clones take 7% to 10%. What was sequenced was PBMCs or T cells enriched from blood (not recorded which). Receptors were obtained from a woman in her fifties or sixties who had recovered from COVID-19.

This clone was observed a handful of times. This chain connects TRBV6-5 to TRBJ1-1; D perhaps matches TRBD1 (6 bases). Between the trimmed V and J ends, which lost 2 bases and 7 bases, there was a span of 14 bases. CDR3 length: 14 amino acids. Germline V gives CDR1 MNHEY, CDR2 SVGAGI. The CDR3 protein is CASSYVRGLSEAFF. The CDR3 nucleotides read TGTGCCAGCAGTTACGTCAGGGGTCTTAGTGAAGCTTTCTTT.

The chain combines TRBV12-3 or TRBV12-4 with TRBJ1-1; D not resolved. The CDR3 extends over 13 amino acids. V lost 7 bases and J 6 bases, leaving 15 bases between the germline ends. The CDR3 nucleotides read TGTGCCAGCACCCTCGTGGGAGGGTCTGAAGCTTTCTTT. Translation gives CASTLVGGSEAFF.

The V call is TRBV6-5, the J call TRBJ1-1; 9 bases fit TRBD1. V dropped 6 bases and J dropped 7; count of bases not matched to a gene: 6. The CDR3 is 13 residues long. Germline V gene lookup returns CDR1 MNHEY and CDR2 SVGAGI. The CDR3 protein is CASSQGTGNEAFF. CDR3 nucleotides: TGTGCCAGCAGCCAAGGGACAGGGAATGAAGCTTTCTTT.

The J gene is TRBJ2-1, the V gene TRBV30, with D uncertain. V was pared by 0 bases and J by 4 bases, with 13 bases between. CDR3 length: 15 amino acids. Germline loops: CDR1 GTSNPN, CDR2 SVGIG (reference sequence). CDR3 DNA: TGTGCCTGGAGTGTAGTAGCAGTGGGTTACAATGAGCAGTTCTTC. Protein sequence: CAWSVVAVGYNEQFF.

This clone was recorded once. The V call is TRBV12-5, the J call TRBJ1-4; no definite D call. Between the trimmed V and J ends, which lost 2 bases and 3 bases, there was a span of 16 bases. The CDR3 consists of 17 residues. From germline, CDR1 is LGHNT and CDR2 FRNRAP. CDR3 sequence: CASGLPLGGPANEKLFF. The CDR3 DNA sequence: TGTGCTAGTGGTTTGCCTCTTGGTGGGCCAGCTAATGAAAAACTGTTTTTT.

The chain uses TRBV4-1 and TRBJ2-1; no clear D gene. V dropped 0 bases and J dropped 0 bases, with 6 bases sitting between them. The germline V gene has CDR1 MGHRA and CDR2 YSYEKL. The CDR3 spans 15 residues. CDR3 coding DNA: TGCGCCAGCAGCCAAGATCCCGGCTCCTACAATGAGCAGTTCTTC. This translates into CASSQDPGSYNEQFF.

The V call is TRBV10-3, the J call TRBJ2-3; possibly TRBD2 for D (6 bases). The V and J ends lost 11 bases and 0 bases respectively, with 9 bases between them. Per germline, CDR1 ENHRY and CDR2 SYGVKD. This CDR3 is built from 12 residues. The CDR3 nucleotides read TGTGCCGTGGGGACTAGCACAGATACGCAGTATTTT. As protein: CAVGTSTDTQYF.

This chain joins TRBV9 and TRBJ2-2; TRBD1 matches at 9 bases. This CDR3 region has 15 residues. Trimming removed 0 bases from V and 6 bases from J; junction bases left unmatched: 3. Germline CDR1 and CDR2: SGDLS and YYNGEE. The CDR3 DNA sequence: TGTGCCAGCAGCGTAGTGGGACAGGGCCCCGGGGAGCTGTTTTTT. This translates into CASSVVGQGPGELFF.

The CDR3 loop is CASSLTRGGYNSPLHF. Written as DNA, the CDR3 is TGTGCCAGCTCCCTAACCAGGGGTGGGTATAATTCACCCCTCCACTTT. This rearrangement joins TRBV3-1 (or the pseudogene TRBV3-2) to TRBJ1-6, with D possibly TRBD1 on 6 matching bases. Germline loops: CDR1 LGHDT, CDR2 YNNKEL (reference sequence). The CDR3 runs 16 residues. Trimming stripped 8 bases from V and 4 bases from J, with 18 bases between.